These T cell receptor beta chains were read from a single sample in a study of response to subunit inactivated influenza vaccine. TCRdb ran MiXCR on the RT-PCR reads and lists one entry per CDR3 protein. The data contain more than 700,000 distinct CDR3 sequences, around 21% of them singletons. Sequencing was performed on PBMCs from blood, taken roughly 5 days after vaccination. All receptors come from a man aged 50 or older who received an inactivated influenza vaccine. The CDR3 runs from the conserved cysteine through the conserved F or W. Each record gives: clone size, J gene, D gene, V gene, CDR3 protein, CDR3 DNA. D genes are given only for firm matches. A clone size is listed for some rows: how often the clone was seen (once, few, many), or a class if it is expanded.

once | TRBJ2-7 | TRBD2 | TRBV4-2 | CASSRMSLFASGRSYEQYF | TGTGCCAGCAGCCGGATGTCCCTCTTCGCAAGCGGGAGGTCATACGAGCAGTACTTC
NA | TRBJ2-1 | NA | TRBV28 | CASRGVEGRASSYNEQFF | TGTGCCAGCAGGGGGGTGGAGGGTCGGGCGAGCTCCTACAATGAGCAGTTCTTC
few | TRBJ1-5 | TRBD1 | TRBV29-1 | CSVGTGAYQPQHF | TGCAGCGTCGGGACAGGGGCTTATCAGCCCCAGCATTTT
few | TRBJ1-1 | TRBD1 | TRBV5-1 | CASSPRPPTGLNTEAFF | TGCGCCAGCAGCCCCCGACCCCCGACAGGGCTTAACACTGAAGCTTTCTTT
few | TRBJ2-3 | NA | TRBV11-2 | CASSFDGTSTDTQYF | TGTGCCAGCAGCTTTGACGGGACTAGCACAGATACGCAGTATTTT
few | TRBJ2-7 | TRBD1 | TRBV5-1 | CASSLGGQLYEQYF | TGCGCCAGCAGCTTGGGGGGACAGCTATACGAGCAGTACTTC
NA | TRBJ2-7 | NA | TRBV20-1 | CSAPQRTYEQYF | TGCAGTGCTCCCCAAAGGACCTACGAGCAGTACTTC
NA | TRBJ1-5 | NA | TRBV12-3/TRBV12-4 | CASSLFRVRNSNQPQHF | TGTGCCAGCAGTTTATTTAGGGTTAGGAATAGCAATCAGCCCCAGCATTTT
few | TRBJ1-1 | NA | TRBV7-9 | CASSLSQGTEAFF | TGTGCCAGCAGCCTTTCCCAGGGCACTGAAGCTTTCTTT
few | TRBJ2-2 | NA | TRBV12-3/TRBV12-4 | CASTGLISGELFF | TGTGCCAGTACAGGGTTAATCTCCGGGGAGCTGTTTTTT
NA | TRBJ2-2 | TRBD1 | TRBV5-1 | CASSFTGQGPTGELFF | TGCGCCAGCAGTTTTACCGGACAGGGACCCACCGGGGAGCTGTTTTTT
NA | TRBJ2-3 | NA | TRBV6-2/TRBV6-3 | CASRLEGDTQYF | TGTGCCAGCAGACTAGAGGGAGATACGCAGTATTTT
NA | TRBJ1-1 | NA | TRBV5-1 | CASSLARADTEAFF | TGCGCCAGCAGCTTGGCCAGGGCTGACACTGAAGCTTTCTTT
few | TRBJ2-1 | NA | TRBV10-3 | CAITQDSSYNEQFF | TGTGCCATCACTCAGGATAGCTCCTACAATGAGCAGTTCTTC
many | TRBJ2-2 | NA | TRBV7-7 | CASSLDAGELFF | TGTGCCAGCAGCCTGGATGCCGGGGAGCTGTTTTTT
NA | TRBJ1-4 | NA | TRBV10-3 | CAAADGTNEKLFF | TGTGCCGCGGCGGACGGGACTAATGAAAAACTGTTTTTT
NA | TRBJ2-2 | NA | TRBV20-1 | CSARAGQSGELFF | TGCAGTGCTAGGGCCGGACAGTCCGGGGAGCTGTTTTTT
NA | TRBJ2-2 | NA | TRBV20-1 | CSARAGINTGELFF | TGCAGTGCTAGGGCAGGAATTAACACCGGGGAGCTGTTTTTT
NA | TRBJ1-2 | NA | TRBV10-2 | CASSESGVDGYTF | TGCGCCAGCAGTGAGTCAGGGGTCGATGGCTACACCTTC
few | TRBJ2-7 | NA | TRBV7-6 | CASSTRDAYEQYF | TGTGCCAGCAGCACCAGGGACGCCTACGAGCAGTACTTC
many | TRBJ2-7 | NA | TRBV7-2 | CASSLHSGADYEQYF | TGTGCCAGCAGCCTCCACTCCGGGGCGGACTACGAGCAGTACTTC
NA | TRBJ2-1 | NA | TRBV12-3/TRBV12-4 | CASSLEGPNEQFF | TGTGCCAGCAGTTTAGAAGGGCCCAATGAGCAGTTCTTC
NA | TRBJ2-4 | TRBD1 | TRBV20-1 | CSAKTGAENIQYF | TGCAGTGCCAAGACAGGGGCGGAAAACATTCAGTACTTC
NA | TRBJ2-7 | NA | TRBV20-1 | CSARLAKSSYEQYF | TGCAGTGCTAGACTAGCTAAGAGCTCCTACGAGCAGTACTTC
NA | TRBJ2-3 | TRBD1 | TRBV5-6 | CASSLDRGVTDTQYF | TGTGCCAGCAGCTTGGACAGGGGGGTCACAGATACGCAGTATTTT
NA | TRBJ1-2 | NA | TRBV10-3 | CAISESQADGGYTF | TGTGCCATCAGTGAGTCGCAGGCGGACGGAGGCTACACCTTC
NA | TRBJ2-5 | NA | TRBV28 | CASSSAYQGSSTQYF | TGTGCCAGCAGTTCCGCCTATCAGGGGTCCTCGACCCAGTACTTC
few | TRBJ2-2 | TRBD1 | TRBV25-1 | CASSGDRVKSGELFF | TGTGCCAGCAGTGGGGACAGGGTCAAATCCGGGGAGCTGTTTTTT
NA | TRBJ2-1 | NA | TRBV20-1 | CSASWGRSRAIEQFF | TGCAGTGCCTCTTGGGGCCGGTCTAGGGCCATCGAGCAGTTCTTC
NA | TRBJ2-1 | NA | TRBV18 | CASSPLAADNEQFF | TGTGCCAGCTCACCACTAGCGGCTGACAATGAGCAGTTCTTC
few | TRBJ1-4 | TRBD1 | TRBV15 | CATSRDSTGGNEKLFF | TGTGCCACCAGCAGAGATAGTACAGGGGGCAATGAAAAACTGTTTTTT
few | TRBJ1-1 | NA | TRBV12-3/TRBV12-4 | CASSFLTGLNTEAFF | TGTGCCAGCAGTTTCTTGACAGGCCTGAACACTGAAGCTTTCTTT
NA | TRBJ2-5 | NA | TRBV20-1 | CSARVVPEETQYF | TGCAGTGCTAGAGTGGTCCCAGAAGAGACCCAGTACTTC
few | TRBJ2-1 | NA | TRBV15 | CATSRGSSYNEQFF | TGTGCCACCAGCCGCGGAAGCTCCTACAATGAGCAGTTCTTC
NA | TRBJ2-6 | NA | TRBV18 | CASSPSLSSGANVLTF | TGTGCCAGCTCACCATCTCTCTCCTCTGGGGCCAACGTCCTGACTTTC
NA | TRBJ2-7 | NA | TRBV15 | CATSKVRGPAYEQYF | TGTGCCACCAGCAAAGTTAGGGGACCCGCCTACGAGCAGTACTTC
NA | TRBJ2-7 | TRBD2 | TRBV20-1 | CSAGSGRVPYEQYF | TGCAGTGCTGGGAGTGGGAGGGTTCCTTACGAGCAGTACTTC
many | TRBJ1-1 | NA | TRBV6-1 | CASSGGANTEAFF | TGTGCCAGCAGTGGAGGGGCAAACACTGAAGCTTTCTTT
many | TRBJ2-1 | NA | TRBV7-9 | CASSLDTNEQFF | TGTGCCAGCAGCTTAGACACCAATGAGCAGTTCTTC
NA | TRBJ2-1 | TRBD2 | TRBV7-6 | CASSLAGTSGSIQFF | TGTGCCAGCAGCTTAGCCGGGACTAGCGGGAGCATTCAGTTCTTC
NA | TRBJ2-3 | TRBD2 | TRBV5-1 | CASTTKTSAPSSTDTQYF | TGCGCCAGCACCACAAAAACTAGCGCACCTTCTAGCACAGATACGCAGTATTTT
NA | TRBJ2-1 | TRBD2 | TRBV9 | CASSLRLAGGPGGEQFF | TGTGCCAGCAGCCTAAGACTAGCGGGAGGGCCTGGCGGTGAGCAGTTCTTC
NA | TRBJ2-7 | NA | TRBV20-1 | CSATRLQGGFLSDEQYF | TGCAGTGCTACCCGTCTACAGGGAGGGTTCCTATCCGACGAGCAGTACTTC
few | TRBJ1-4 | TRBD1 | TRBV28 | CASSRDRIGEKLFF | TGTGCCAGCAGTCGGGACAGGATCGGTGAAAAACTGTTTTTT
NA | TRBJ2-3 | TRBD1 | TRBV10-2 | CASGQVFSTDTQYF | TGCGCCAGCGGACAGGTATTTAGCACAGATACGCAGTATTTT
many | TRBJ2-7 | NA | TRBV10-3 | CAISEPGYEQYF | TGTGCCATCAGTGAGCCCGGCTACGAGCAGTACTTC
few | TRBJ2-1 | TRBD2 | TRBV12-3/TRBV12-4 | CASSPPLTSGPYNEQFF | TGTGCCAGCAGTCCCCCCCTGACTAGCGGCCCCTACAATGAGCAGTTCTTC
many | TRBJ1-3 | NA | TRBV5-1 | CASSATLGSSGNTIYF | TGCGCCAGCAGCGCAACCTTGGGGAGCTCTGGAAACACCATATATTTT
once | TRBJ2-1 | TRBD2 | TRBV6-5 | CASSYKRGGRDNEQFF | TGTGCCAGCAGTTACAAGCGGGGGGGCCGGGACAATGAGCAGTTCTTC
few | TRBJ2-7 | NA | TRBV10-2 | CASSAPGYEQYF | TGCGCCAGCAGTGCACCGGGCTACGAGCAGTACTTC
few | TRBJ1-6 | TRBD1 | TRBV12-3/TRBV12-4 | CASSNTGDNSPLHF | TGTGCCAGCAGTAACACAGGGGATAATTCACCCCTCCACTTT
NA | TRBJ2-2 | NA | TRBV6-5 | CASSSPGGGGELFF | TGTGCCAGCAGTTCCCCGGGGGGCGGCGGGGAGCTGTTTTTT
NA | TRBJ2-7 | NA | TRBV7-9 | CASSPPGRLTYEQYF | TGTGCCAGCAGCCCCCCCGGACGGCTGACCTACGAGCAGTACTTC